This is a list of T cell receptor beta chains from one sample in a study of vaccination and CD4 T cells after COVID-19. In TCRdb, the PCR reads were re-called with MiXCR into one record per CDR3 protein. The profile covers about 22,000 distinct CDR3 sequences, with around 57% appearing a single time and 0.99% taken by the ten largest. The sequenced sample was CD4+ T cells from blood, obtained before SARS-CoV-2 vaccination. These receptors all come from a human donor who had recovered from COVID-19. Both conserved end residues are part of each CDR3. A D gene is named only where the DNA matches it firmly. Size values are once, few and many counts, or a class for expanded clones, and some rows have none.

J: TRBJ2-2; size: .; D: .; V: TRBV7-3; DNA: TGTGCCAGCACCAATAAGCTGTTTTTT; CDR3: CASTNKLFF
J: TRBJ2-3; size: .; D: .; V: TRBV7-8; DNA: TGTGCCAGCAGCGGCCGACAGGATCAGGCGGAGTATTTT; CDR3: CASSGRQDQAEYF
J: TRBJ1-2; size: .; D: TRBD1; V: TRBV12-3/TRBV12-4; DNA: TGTGCCAGCAGTTCCGCGACAGGGGCCTATGGCTACACCTTC; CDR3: CASSSATGAYGYTF
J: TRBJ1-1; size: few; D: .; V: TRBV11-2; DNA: TGTGCCAGCAGCTTAGCCCTTCTTAGAGATCTGAACACTGAAGCTTTCTTT; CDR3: CASSLALLRDLNTEAFF
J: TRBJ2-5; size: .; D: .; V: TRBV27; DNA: TGTGCCAGCAGTAAGACTTACAGAGGGGAGACCCAGTACTTC; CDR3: CASSKTYRGETQYF
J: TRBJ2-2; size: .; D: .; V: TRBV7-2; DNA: TGTGCCAGCTCACGCCAAGGGACCGGGGAGCTGTTTTTT; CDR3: CASSRQGTGELFF
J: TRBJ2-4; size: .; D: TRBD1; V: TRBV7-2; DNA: TGTGCCAGCAGCGTCGGGACAGGAAAAAACATTCAGTACTTC; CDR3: CASSVGTGKNIQYF
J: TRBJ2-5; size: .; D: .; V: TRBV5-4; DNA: TGTGCCAGCAGCTTTTGGGCAAGGCAAGAGACCCAGTACTTC; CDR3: CASSFWARQETQYF
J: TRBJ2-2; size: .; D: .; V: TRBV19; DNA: TGTGCCAGTAGTAGGGTTGCAGCGGGCTACACCGGGGAGCTGTTTTTT; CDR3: CASSRVAAGYTGELFF
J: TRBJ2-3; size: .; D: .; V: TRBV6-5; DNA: TGTGCCAGCAGTTACTCTAGCGGCACAGATACGCAGTATTTT; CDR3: CASSYSSGTDTQYF
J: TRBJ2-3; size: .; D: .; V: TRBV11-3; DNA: TGTGCCAGCAGCTCCATTAGCACAGATACGCAGTATTTT; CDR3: CASSSISTDTQYF
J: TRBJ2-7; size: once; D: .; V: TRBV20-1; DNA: TGCAGTGCTGAATACAGGGAAAACGCCTACGAGCAGTACTTC; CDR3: CSAEYRENAYEQYF
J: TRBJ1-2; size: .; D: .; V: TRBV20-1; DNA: TGCAGTGCTATGGCCAGTCCTAACTATGGCTACACCTTC; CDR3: CSAMASPNYGYTF
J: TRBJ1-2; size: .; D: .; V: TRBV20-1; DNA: TGCAGTGTTTTTGGTGTTAATGGCTACACCTTC; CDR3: CSVFGVNGYTF
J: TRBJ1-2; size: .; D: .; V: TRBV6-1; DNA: TGTGCCAGCAGCCGCTCAGGGACGGAATATGGCTACACCTTC; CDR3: CASSRSGTEYGYTF
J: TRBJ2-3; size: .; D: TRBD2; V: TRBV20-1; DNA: TGCAGTGCTAGAAAAGCGGGAGGGGGGAAAGATACGCAGTATTTT; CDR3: CSARKAGGGKDTQYF
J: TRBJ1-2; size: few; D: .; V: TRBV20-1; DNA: TGCAGTGCTAGAATAGGGGTCGGCTACACCTTC; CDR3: CSARIGVGYTF
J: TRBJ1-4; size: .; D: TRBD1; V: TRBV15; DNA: TGTGCCACCAGCAAATCCGGGACAGAGGTCGGGCAACTGTTTTTT; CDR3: CATSKSGTEVGQLFF
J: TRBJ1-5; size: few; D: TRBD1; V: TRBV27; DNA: TGTGCCAGCAGTTTGCAGGGGGCTAATCAGCCCCAGCATTTT; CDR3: CASSLQGANQPQHF
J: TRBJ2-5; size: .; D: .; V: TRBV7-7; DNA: TGTGCTAGCAGCTTAGACCGGGAGCTTCAAGAGACCCAGTACTTC; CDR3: CASSLDRELQETQYF
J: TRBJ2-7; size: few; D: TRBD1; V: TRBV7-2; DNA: TGTGCCAGCAGCCCACGCCGGGACAGAGCCTACGAGCAGTACTTC; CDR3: CASSPRRDRAYEQYF
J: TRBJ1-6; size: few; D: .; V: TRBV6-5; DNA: TGTGCCAGCAGTTACTCGACTTCCTCATCGGGTTCACCCCTCCACTTT; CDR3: CASSYSTSSSGSPLHF
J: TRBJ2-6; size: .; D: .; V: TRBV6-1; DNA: TGTGCCAGCAGTATTGGGGCCAACGTCCTGACTTTC; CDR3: CASSIGANVLTF
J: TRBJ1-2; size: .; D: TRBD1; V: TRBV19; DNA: TGTGCCAGTAGTTTACAAAGGGACAGGGATGTTCGTGGCTACACCTTC; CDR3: CASSLQRDRDVRGYTF
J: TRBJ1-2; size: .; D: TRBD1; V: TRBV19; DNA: TGTGCCAGTGACAGGGATGGCGGCTACACCTTC; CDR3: CASDRDGGYTF
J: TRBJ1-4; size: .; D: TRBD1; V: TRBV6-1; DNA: TGTGCCAGCAGTGAAATCATGGACAGGCGGAATTTTTTT; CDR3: CASSEIMDRRNFF
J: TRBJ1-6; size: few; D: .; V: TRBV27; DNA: TGTGCCAGCAGTTTTAGTCAGGGAACGGGTTCACCCCTCCACTTT; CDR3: CASSFSQGTGSPLHF
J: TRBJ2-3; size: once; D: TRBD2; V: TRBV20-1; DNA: TGCAGTGCTAGAGATCGTAGGACTAGCGTCTCAGATACGCAGTATTTT; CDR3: CSARDRRTSVSDTQYF
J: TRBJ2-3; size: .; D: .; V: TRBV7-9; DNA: TGTGCCAGCAGGGAGCTCGGCGGGATCGGAGATACGCAGTATTTT; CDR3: CASRELGGIGDTQYF
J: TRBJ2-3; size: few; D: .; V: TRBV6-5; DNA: TGTGCCAGCAGTTACTCGAGATCTAGGGCAGTTGGCACAGATACGCAGTATTTT; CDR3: CASSYSRSRAVGTDTQYF
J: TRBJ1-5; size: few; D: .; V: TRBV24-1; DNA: TGTGCCACCAGTGATTCCCGGGGGGGTCAGCCCCAGCATTTT; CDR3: CATSDSRGGQPQHF
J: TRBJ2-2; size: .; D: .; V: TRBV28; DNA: TGTGCCAGCCAGGGGCCGACCGGGGAGCTGTTTTTT; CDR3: CASQGPTGELFF
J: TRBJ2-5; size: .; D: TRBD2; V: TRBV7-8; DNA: TGTGCCAGCAGCACGACTAGCGCTGCGGAGACCCAGTACTTC; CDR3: CASSTTSAAETQYF